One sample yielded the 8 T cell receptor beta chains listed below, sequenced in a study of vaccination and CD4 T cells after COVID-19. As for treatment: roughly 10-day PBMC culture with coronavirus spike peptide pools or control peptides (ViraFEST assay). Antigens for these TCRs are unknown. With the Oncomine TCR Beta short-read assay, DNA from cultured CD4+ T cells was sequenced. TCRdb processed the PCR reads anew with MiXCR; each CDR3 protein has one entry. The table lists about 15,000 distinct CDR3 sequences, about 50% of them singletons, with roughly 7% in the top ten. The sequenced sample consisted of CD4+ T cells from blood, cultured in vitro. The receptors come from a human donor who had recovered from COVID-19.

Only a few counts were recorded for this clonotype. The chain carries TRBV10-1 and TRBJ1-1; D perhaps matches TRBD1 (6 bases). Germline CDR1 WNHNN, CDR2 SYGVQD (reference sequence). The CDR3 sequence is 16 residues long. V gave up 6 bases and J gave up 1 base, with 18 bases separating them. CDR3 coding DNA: TGCGCCAGCAGCGATGGAACCGGGACAAGGAACACTGAAGCTTTCTTT. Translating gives CASSDGTGTRNTEAFF.

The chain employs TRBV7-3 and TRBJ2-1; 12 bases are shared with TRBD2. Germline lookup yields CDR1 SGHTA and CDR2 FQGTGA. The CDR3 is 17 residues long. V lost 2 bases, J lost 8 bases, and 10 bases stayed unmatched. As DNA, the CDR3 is TGTGCCAGCAGCTTAGGAGCGCTAGCGGGAGGGCAGGATGAGCAGTTCTTC. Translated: CASSLGALAGGQDEQFF.

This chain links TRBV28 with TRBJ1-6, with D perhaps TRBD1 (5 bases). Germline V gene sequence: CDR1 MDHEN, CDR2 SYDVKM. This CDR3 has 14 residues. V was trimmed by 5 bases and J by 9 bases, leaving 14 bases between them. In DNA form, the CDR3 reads TGTGCCAGCAGTCCTGGGGGGACGGGTTCACCCCTCCACTTT. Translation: CASSPGGTGSPLHF.

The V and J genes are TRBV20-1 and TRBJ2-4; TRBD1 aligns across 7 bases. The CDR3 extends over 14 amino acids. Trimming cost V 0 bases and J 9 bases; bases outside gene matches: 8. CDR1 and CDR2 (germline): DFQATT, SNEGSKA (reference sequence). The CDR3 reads CSARDRAQGIIQYF. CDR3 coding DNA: TGCAGTGCTAGAGATCGAGCACAGGGGATCATTCAGTACTTC.

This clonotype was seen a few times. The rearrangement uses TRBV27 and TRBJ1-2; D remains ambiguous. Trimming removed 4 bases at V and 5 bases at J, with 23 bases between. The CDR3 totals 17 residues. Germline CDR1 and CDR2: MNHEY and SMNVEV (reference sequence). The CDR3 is CASSWRRSLFTAYGYTF. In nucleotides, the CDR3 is TGTGCCAGCAGTTGGCGCAGGTCCTTATTTACCGCGTATGGCTACACCTTC.

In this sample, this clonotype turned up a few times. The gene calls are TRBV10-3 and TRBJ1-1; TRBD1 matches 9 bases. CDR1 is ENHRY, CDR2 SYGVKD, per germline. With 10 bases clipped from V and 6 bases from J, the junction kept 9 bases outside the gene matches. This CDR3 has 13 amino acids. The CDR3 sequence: CATVRTGAAEAFF. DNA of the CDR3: TGTGCCACCGTACGGACAGGGGCGGCTGAAGCTTTCTTT.

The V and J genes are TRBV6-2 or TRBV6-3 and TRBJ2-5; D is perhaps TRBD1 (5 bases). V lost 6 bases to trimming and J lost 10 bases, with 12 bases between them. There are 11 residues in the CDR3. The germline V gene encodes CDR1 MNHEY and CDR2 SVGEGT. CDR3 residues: CASRDTGDQYF. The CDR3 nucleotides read TGTGCCAGCAGGGACACTGGCGACCAGTACTTC.

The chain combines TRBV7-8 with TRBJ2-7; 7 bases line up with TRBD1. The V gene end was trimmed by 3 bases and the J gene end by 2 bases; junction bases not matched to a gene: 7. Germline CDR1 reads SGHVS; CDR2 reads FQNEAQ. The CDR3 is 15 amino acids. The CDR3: CASSFGTAPTYEQYF. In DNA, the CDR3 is TGTGCCAGCAGCTTCGGGACAGCACCTACCTACGAGCAGTACTTC.